This record looks at one T cell receptor beta chain sequence and its context. The sample belongs to a study of blood T cell repertoires in COVID-19. Clones were sequenced by immunoSEQ multiplex PCR, and TCRdb holds only the in-frame ones, with some missing. Altogether approximately 490,000 clones are present, around 85% being singletons, with the ten largest covering 7% to 10%. This CDR3 is 12 amino acids long. Germline CDR1 and CDR2: SQVTM and ANQGSEA. The ends were cut back, 4 bases at V and 4 bases at J, with 10 bases in the middle. The TCR originated in a woman aged 55 to 70 who had recovered from COVID-19. The source material was PBMCs or T cells enriched from blood (not recorded which). The chain couples TRBV29-1 to TRBJ1-2; D unresolved. CDR3 region: CSVVAAAYGYTF. CDR3 in DNA: TGCAGCGTTGTTGCGGCAGCCTATGGCTACACCTTC.